These T cell receptor beta chains were read from a single sample in a study of T cell clonotyping in hematopoietic cell transplantation. The protocol was immunoSEQ multiplex PCR, while the TCRdb copy is restricted to in-frame clones and leaves out a portion. This table holds about 15,000 clones, over 75% found once. Sequencing was carried out using peripheral blood mononuclear cells. All receptors derive from a woman between 40 and 55 years old in good health. Some clones in this sample may be carry-over from other donors' samples. Each CDR3 is given with its conserved first and last residue. The size field is filled for only some rows; it gives once, few, many or a size class.

TRBV19	once	.	CASSITSSPTGELFF
TRBV28	.	TRBJ1-2	CASSSGTEVNYGYTF
TRBV10-2	.	TRBJ2-7	CASSGGGSAYEQYF
TRBV27	.	TRBJ2-3	CASSVTGTSGRGDTQYF
TRBV10-3	.	TRBJ2-7	CAISERVGLASSYEQYF
TRBV29-1	.	TRBJ2-5	CSVEDRLERGGNLETQYF
TRBV27	.	TRBJ2-3	CASSLERGDTQYF
TRBV7-6	.	TRBJ2-7	CASSFVTGEQYF
TRBV4-2	.	TRBJ1-5	CASSQGLQGARGNQPQHF
TRBV30	.	TRBJ1-2	CAWTRDLHYGYTF